This record looks at one T cell receptor beta chain sequence and its context. Per the study methods: The assay estimated nucleated cells by amplifying reference gene primers. TCRdb's table, derived via immunoSEQ multiplex PCR, lists solely in-frame clones and lacks some. The DNA was the basis for D and trimming; V, J and clone size are from that table. The sample includes a few hundred thousand clones, around 84% seen only once; the top ten take 15% to 20%. The age range of participants was about 18 to 100 years, with residence in about two dozen US areas. Grouping used clinical history reported by participants in a survey and questionnaire. This sample was taken from a study of blood T cell repertoires in COVID-19. The clonotype originates from a man aged 35 to 55 who had recovered from COVID-19. Sequencing was carried out using PBMCs or T cells enriched from blood (not recorded which).

The CDR3 region is CASRSTGVTSGMEQFF. CDR3 DNA: TGTGCCAGCAGGTCGACAGGGGTAACTAGCGGGATGGAGCAGTTCTTC. V is TRBV5-5 and J is TRBJ2-1; 10 nucleotides line up with TRBD2. J was trimmed by 10 bases and V by 5 bases; bases with no gene match: 15. The germline V gene has CDR1 SGHKS and CDR2 YYEKEE (reference sequence). The CDR3 sequence is 16 residues long.